One and the same sample provided the 31 T cell receptor beta chains below, sequenced in a study of response to subunit inactivated influenza vaccine. TCRdb reanalysed the RT-PCR reads using MiXCR and keeps one entry per CDR3 protein. The sample consists of 650,000 to 850,000 distinct CDR3 sequences, about 14% of them appearing once. Specimen: PBMCs from blood, collected 14 days before vaccination. The receptor source for this set is a man aged 50 or older who received an inactivated influenza vaccine.

V is TRBV20-1 and J is TRBJ2-2; D perhaps matches TRBD1 (6 bases). Germline V CDR1 and CDR2: DFQATT, SNEGSKA (reference sequence). The CDR3 is made up of 14 amino acids. The V gene lost 1 base and the J gene lost 5 bases, with 11 bases spanning the gap. This CDR3 is CSARAPQGTGELFF. As DNA, the CDR3 is TGCAGTGCTAGAGCCCCACAGGGAACCGGGGAGCTGTTTTTT.

This clonotype was observed a few times. The chain carries TRBV30 and TRBJ2-7; no clear D gene. Germline V gives CDR1 GTSNPN, CDR2 SVGIG (reference sequence). The CDR3 runs 11 residues. V was clipped by 4 bases and J by 2 bases, with 6 bases between them. The CDR3 sequence is CAWNTAYEQYF. The DNA for the CDR3 is TGTGCCTGGAACACCGCCTACGAGCAGTACTTC. The whole variable domain, remainder taken from reference TRBV30 and TRBJ2-7, is SQTIHQWPATLVQPVGSPLSLECTVEGTSNPNLYWYRQAAGRGLQLLFYSVGIGQISSEVPQNLSASRPQDRQFILSSKKLLLSDSGFYLCAWNTAYEQYFGPGTRLTVT.

The chain uses TRBV12-3 or TRBV12-4 and TRBJ2-7, with TRBD1 matching over 8 bases. V shed 5 bases, J shed 3 bases, and the junction held 9 bases outside the gene matches. CDR3 length: 15 residues. In DNA, the CDR3 is TGTGCCAGCAGTGCCGAGGACAGGGTCCTCTACGAGCAGTACTTC. Translated: CASSAEDRVLYEQYF.

This clonotype was counted at least ten times. The chain recombines TRBV12-3 or TRBV12-4 with TRBJ2-7; D is perhaps TRBD1 or TRBD2 (5 bases each). The CDR3 has 14 residues. V dropped 5 bases and J dropped 4 bases, with 15 bases sitting between them. CDR3 nucleotide sequence: TGTGCCAGCAGTCCCGGAGTTGGGGGTTACGAGCAGTACTTC. Its protein product is CASSPGVGGYEQYF.

This clonotype appeared many times. The chain has TRBV29-1 and TRBJ2-2; tentative D call: TRBD2 (6 bases). Germline loops: CDR1 SQVTM, CDR2 ANQGSEA. CDR3 length equals 11 residues. In nucleotides, the CDR3 is TGCAGTGGACTAAACACCGGGGAGCTGTTTTTT. This sequence encodes CSGLNTGELFF.

The chain recombines TRBV20-1 with TRBJ2-5; 8 nucleotides agree with TRBD1. The CDR3 consists of 15 residues. The V segment lost 4 bases and the J segment 2 bases; nucleotides outside the gene matches: 9. Germline V gives CDR1 DFQATT, CDR2 SNEGSKA (reference sequence). Here the CDR3 reads CSATTDRVKQETQYF. CDR3 sequence (DNA): TGCAGTGCTACCACGGACAGGGTAAAACAAGAGACCCAGTACTTC.

The chain is built from TRBV12-3 or TRBV12-4 and TRBJ1-5; 7 bases align to TRBD1. V shed 6 bases and J 4 bases; nucleotides not matched to a gene: 9. The length of the CDR3 is 15 residues. The CDR3 loop reads CASSSDREPNQPQHF. The CDR3 region has the DNA TGTGCCAGCAGCTCCGACAGGGAACCGAATCAGCCCCAGCATTTT.

The chain combines TRBV19 with TRBJ1-4; no clear D. Germline CDR1 reads LNHDA; CDR2 reads SQIVND (reference sequence). The CDR3 consists of 17 residues. V was clipped by 2 bases and J by 8 bases, with 21 bases between them. The CDR3 region is CASSISAIRVKSEKLFF. The CDR3 DNA sequence: TGTGCCAGTAGTATATCTGCCATCCGGGTAAAGAGCGAAAAACTGTTTTTT. The entire variable domain, with the rest obtained from reference TRBV19 and TRBJ1-4, is as follows: DGGITQSPKYLFRKEGQNVTLSCEQNLNHDAMYWYRQDPGQGLRLIYYSQIVNDFQKGDIAEGYSVSREKKESFPLTVTSAQKNPTAFYLCASSISAIRVKSEKLFFGSGTQLSVL.

This clonotype was recorded many times. This chain connects TRBV6-2 or TRBV6-3 to TRBJ2-7; 10 positions agree with TRBD2. The CDR3 covers 16 residues. Trimming took 5 bases from V and 2 from J; bases not matched to a gene: 9. Germline loops: CDR1 MNHEY, CDR2 SVGEGT. CDR3 region: CASSLRPAGGTYEQYF. The CDR3 DNA reads as TGTGCCAGCAGTCTCCGACCAGCGGGAGGGACCTACGAGCAGTACTTC.

On this clonotype itself: Compared with germline, one end of the junction differs, possibly owing to a read error. V gene TRBV28 combines with J gene TRBJ2-1; D unclear. CDR3 length: 12 amino acids. Germline CDR1 reads MDHEN; CDR2 reads SYDVKM. In nucleotides, the CDR3 is TGTACCAGCAGTCCTCTCGGAATTGAGCAGTTCTTC. It encodes CTSSPLGIEQFF.

This clonotype has a count of ten or more. The chain is built from TRBV10-3 and TRBJ2-7, with 11 bases fitting TRBD1. The CDR3 is made up of 14 amino acids. V dropped 5 bases and J dropped 3; count of bases not matched to a gene: 3. Germline-derived CDR1 and CDR2 are ENHRY and SYGVKD. CDR3 nucleotides: TGTGCCATCAGTCGGACAGGGGGCGTCTACGAGCAGTACTTC. As protein: CAISRTGGVYEQYF.

This clonotype was detected a few times. This sequence joins TRBV11-2 and TRBJ2-3; 7 bases align to TRBD2. The germline V gene encodes CDR1 SGHAT and CDR2 FQNNGV. J was trimmed by 1 base and V by 2 bases; bases with no gene match: 6. The CDR3 extends over 16 amino acids. This chain's CDR3 is CASSLWGRGGTDTQYF. CDR3 nucleotides: TGTGCCAGCAGCTTATGGGGGAGGGGCGGCACAGATACGCAGTATTTT.

This clonotype was recorded a few times. CDR3 in DNA: TGTGCCAGCATTAACGGGGGTTTAGCCGCCGGGGAGCTGTTTTTT. Translated: CASINGGLAAGELFF. The chain has TRBV3-1 and TRBJ2-2; D might be TRBD2 (6 bases). The CDR3 contains 15 residues. V was trimmed by 7 bases and J by 6 bases, leaving 18 bases between them. Germline V lookup: CDR1 LGHDT, CDR2 YNNKEL (reference sequence).

CDR3 sequence (DNA): TGTGCCAGCAGCCGCAACAGGTTACACGAGCAGTACTTC. This sequence encodes CASSRNRLHEQYF. The rearrangement links TRBV3-1 to TRBJ2-7; the D gene is possibly TRBD1 (5 bases). The CDR3 is made up of 13 amino acids. Trimming took 4 bases from V and 5 from J, leaving 12 bases between them. Germline lookup yields CDR1 LGHDT and CDR2 YNNKEL (reference sequence).

Points on this clonotype: It may be a read error: a sequence one base away is much more abundant. The rearrangement joins TRBV6-2 or TRBV6-3 to TRBJ2-7; D not certain. Trimming removed 5 bases from V and 1 base from J, with 15 bases in between. Germline V gene sequence: CDR1 MNHEY, CDR2 SVGEGT. The length of the CDR3 is 15 residues. The DNA of the CDR3 is TGTGCCAGCAGTGTCTCCCCGGATCGATCCTACGAGCAGTACTTC. Its protein is CASSVSPDRSYEQYF.

The chain links TRBV20-1 to TRBJ2-3, with 7 nucleotides matching TRBD2. The junction had 7 bases not matched to a gene; V was cut back by 7 bases and J by 0 bases. Germline V gene data show CDR1 as DFQATT and CDR2 as SNEGSKA (reference sequence). This CDR3 is built from 14 residues. The CDR3 sequence: CSVSASGSTDTQYF. The CDR3 DNA reads TGCAGTGTATCGGCTAGCGGAAGCACAGATACGCAGTATTTT.

This chain connects TRBV20-1 to TRBJ2-1; 9 nucleotides agree with TRBD1. In germline, CDR1 is DFQATT, CDR2 SNEGSKA (reference sequence). V was pared by 6 bases and J by 4 bases, with 4 bases of the junction left unmatched. CDR3 size: 13 residues. The CDR3 coding sequence is TGCAGTGCCCCGGGACAGGGATACAATGAGCAGTTCTTC. Protein product: CSAPGQGYNEQFF.

The chain has TRBV10-3 and TRBJ2-3, with 10 bases fitting TRBD1. The CDR3 covers 18 residues. Trimming at V came to 4 bases and at J to 3 bases, leaving 13 bases not matched to a gene. Germline assignment: CDR1 ENHRY and CDR2 SYGVKD. The CDR3 spells CAISGRDRGGSRTDTQYF. The CDR3 DNA follows: TGTGCCATCAGTGGGAGGGACAGGGGAGGATCACGAACAGATACGCAGTATTTT.

There are a few counts of this clonotype. The CDR3 region is CSARGKPQLNTGELFF. Here the CDR3 DNA reads TGCAGTGCTAGGGGGAAGCCACAGCTTAACACCGGGGAGCTGTTTTTT. This rearrangement joins TRBV20-1 to TRBJ2-2; D gene uncertain. Germline assignment: CDR1 DFQATT and CDR2 SNEGSKA (reference sequence). V gave up 3 bases and J gave up 2 bases, with 16 bases separating them. The CDR3 sequence is 16 residues long.

The chain has TRBV7-2 and TRBJ2-2; 10 bases map to TRBD2. The CDR3 covers 15 residues. Germline CDR1 SGHTA, CDR2 FQGNSA. Losses at the gene ends were 10 bases for V and 5 bases for J; bases not matched to a gene: 10. CDR3 amino acids: CATTPSGSYTGELFF. CDR3 coding DNA: TGTGCCACCACGCCTAGCGGGAGTTATACCGGGGAGCTGTTTTTT. Looking up the rest from reference TRBV7-2 and TRBJ2-2 gives the full variable domain: GAGVSQSPSNKVTEKGKDVELRCDPISGHTALYWYRQSLGQGLEFLIYFQGNSAPDKSGLPSDRFSAERTGGSVSTLTIQRTQQEDSAVYLCATTPSGSYTGELFFGEGSRLTVL.

The chain uses TRBV7-2 and TRBJ2-3; TRBD2 matches at 14 bases. In germline, CDR1 is SGHTA, CDR2 FQGNSA. J was trimmed by 9 bases and V by 4 bases; bases with no gene match: 9. The CDR3 spans 16 residues. The DNA of the CDR3 is TGTGCCAGCAGCTCCGGGGGGACTAGCGGGAGTCGAACGCAGTATTTT. As protein: CASSSGGTSGSRTQYF.

Only a few counts were recorded for this clonotype. V gene TRBV3-1 combines with J gene TRBJ2-7; possible D gene TRBD1, 6 bases. Trimming removed 2 bases from V and 7 bases from J, with 18 bases in between. The germline gives CDR1 LGHDT, CDR2 YNNKEL (reference sequence). This CDR3 has 15 residues. CDR3 sequence: CASSQFPGTLGEQYF. The CDR3 region has the DNA TGTGCCAGCAGCCAATTCCCCGGGACACTGGGGGAGCAGTACTTC.

This clonotype was found a few times. V and J are TRBV20-1 and TRBJ2-7; D is undetermined. V was pared by 3 bases and J by 6 bases, with 12 bases between. Germline values: CDR1 DFQATT, CDR2 SNEGSKA (reference sequence). The CDR3 consists of 12 residues. This chain's CDR3 is CSASSGRPEQYF. The CDR3 DNA follows: TGCAGTGCTAGTAGTGGTAGACCCGAGCAGTACTTC.

The chain employs TRBV28 and TRBJ2-7; possible D gene TRBD2, 6 bases. This CDR3 has 11 residues. Germline CDR1 is MDHEN and CDR2 is SYDVKM. V lost 8 bases to trimming and J lost 4 bases, with 9 bases between them. The CDR3 protein is CASGGGYEQYF. Written as DNA, the CDR3 is TGTGCCAGCGGGGGAGGATACGAGCAGTACTTC.

The gene calls are TRBV5-1 and TRBJ2-7; 14 nucleotides align to TRBD2. Germline trimming cut 0 bases from V and 5 bases from J; bases unmatched to any gene: 4. Germline V lookup: CDR1 SGHRS, CDR2 YFSETQ. This CDR3 is built from 16 residues. In DNA, the CDR3 is TGCGCCAGCAGCTTGGGACTAGCGGGAGGGCGCGACGAGCAGTACTTC. Translation: CASSLGLAGGRDEQYF.

The J gene is TRBJ2-2, the V gene TRBV5-4; D unresolved. Per the germline V gene, CDR1 is SGHNT and CDR2 is YYREEE (reference sequence). The CDR3 length is 13 residues. V dropped 2 bases and J dropped 4 bases, with 6 bases sitting between them. Here the CDR3 DNA reads TGTGCCAGCAGCTTCCAGATCACCGGGGAGCTGTTTTTT. This gives the protein CASSFQITGELFF.

CDR3 sequence reads: CASSQGFGGYNEQFF. Written as DNA, the CDR3 is TGCGCCAGCAGCCAAGGGTTTGGGGGGTACAATGAGCAGTTCTTC. The rearrangement uses TRBV4-3 and TRBJ2-1; D possibly corresponds to TRBD2 (6 bases). The CDR3 is 15 residues long. CDR1 and CDR2 from the germline V gene are LGHNA and YSLEER. V lost 1 base to trimming and J lost 4 bases, with 11 bases between them.

This clonotype has ten or more counts. The chain uses TRBV29-1 and TRBJ2-7; D might be TRBD1 (6 bases). CDR3 length: 11 residues. Looked up from germline, CDR1 is SQVTM and CDR2 is ANQGSEA. The V and J ends lost 6 bases and 5 bases respectively, with 11 bases between them. Here the CDR3 DNA reads TGCAGCGTCGGACAGAACCACGAGCAGTACTTC. The encoded protein is CSVGQNHEQYF.

The chain employs TRBV6-1 and TRBJ2-7; either TRBD1 or TRBD2 may fit D (5 bases each). The ends were cut back, 6 bases at V and 1 base at J, with 16 bases in the middle. In germline, CDR1 is MNHNS, CDR2 SASEGT. The CDR3 consists of 15 residues. CDR3 residues: CASSSGTAASYEQYF. DNA of the CDR3: TGTGCCAGCAGCTCCGGGACGGCCGCGTCCTACGAGCAGTACTTC.

This clonotype was seen more than once but under ten times. This CDR3 reads CASSSKPSAGFRSYNSPLHF. In DNA, the CDR3 is TGTGCCAGCAGCTCAAAGCCTTCGGCAGGGTTTAGGTCCTATAATTCACCCCTCCACTTT. The V gene is TRBV5-4, the J gene TRBJ1-6, with a weak D call TRBD1 (5 bases). From germline, CDR1 is SGHNT and CDR2 YYREEE (reference sequence). The V end lost 3 bases, the J end lost 1 base, and 23 bases lay between the germline ends. There are 20 residues in the CDR3.

This chain links TRBV7-3 with TRBJ2-2, with unresolved D. The CDR3 is made up of 15 amino acids. The V gene's germline CDR1 is SGHTA and CDR2 FQGTGA. With 5 bases removed from V and 4 bases from J, the gap between germline ends came to 14 bases. This CDR3 reads CASSPGVALTGELFF. CDR3 sequence (DNA): TGTGCCAGCAGCCCAGGTGTCGCACTCACCGGGGAGCTGTTTTTT.